The 20 T cell receptor beta chains below all came from one sample that was sequenced in a study of blood T cell repertoires in COVID-19. Assay: immunoSEQ multiplex PCR; the TCRdb copy retains only in-frame clones and omits some. The sample lists 25,000 to 30,000 clones, over 75% occurring once. The sequenced sample consisted of peripheral blood. The receptors were sampled from a human donor in a cohort sampled during active COVID-19.

The V gene is TRBV28, the J gene TRBJ2-7, with D possibly being TRBD1 (5 bases). Germline V lookup: CDR1 MDHEN, CDR2 SYDVKM. Trimming shortened V by 5 bases and J by 3 bases, and 8 bases separated the two germline ends. The CDR3 is made up of 12 amino acids. In DNA, the CDR3 is TGTGCCAGCAGTCAGGGATACTACGAGCAGTACTTC. As protein: CASSQGYYEQYF.

The chain joins TRBV7-8 to TRBJ2-3; D may be TRBD1 (6 bases). V lost 2 bases, J lost 2 bases, and 14 bases lay in between. The CDR3 extends over 16 amino acids. Germline lookup yields CDR1 SGHVS and CDR2 FQNEAQ. CDR3 residues: CASSLITGQSTDTQYF. The CDR3, as DNA: TGTGCCAGCAGCTTAATCACCGGACAGTCCACAGATACGCAGTATTTT.

The chain carries TRBV7-3 and TRBJ2-5; 13 bases fit TRBD2. V shed 4 bases and J 4 bases; nucleotides not matched to a gene: 3. The CDR3 length is 15 residues. Per the germline V gene, CDR1 is SGHTA and CDR2 is FQGTGA. As DNA, the CDR3 is TGTGCCAGCAGCTCACTAGCGGGGGGGCGAGAGACCCAGTACTTC. It encodes CASSSLAGGRETQYF.

The chain combines TRBV3-1 (or the pseudogene TRBV3-2) with TRBJ2-3; D not certain. The CDR3 is 12 residues long. In germline, CDR1 is LGHDT, CDR2 YNNKEL (reference sequence). Trimming took off 4 bases at V and 5 bases at J, with 7 bases between the two ends. The CDR3 DNA is TGTGCCAGCAGCCTGAGTGGAGATACGCAGTATTTT. It translates to CASSLSGDTQYF.

In this sample, this clone turned up once. The rearrangement joins TRBV19 to TRBJ2-5, with TRBD2 matching 11 bases. Germline CDR1 and CDR2: LNHDA and SQIVND (reference sequence). With 9 bases clipped from V and 3 bases from J, the junction kept 9 bases outside the gene matches. The CDR3 covers 15 residues. The CDR3 here is CASKGVTSGEETQYF. In DNA, the CDR3 is TGTGCCAGCAAGGGGGTGACTAGCGGGGAAGAGACCCAGTACTTC.

This clone was recorded once. The genes are TRBV3-1 (or the pseudogene TRBV3-2) and TRBJ1-3; weak D call: TRBD1 (5 bases). The ends were cut back, 0 bases at V and 0 bases at J, with 15 bases in the middle. This CDR3 region has 18 residues. The V gene's germline CDR1 is LGHDT and CDR2 YNNKEL (reference sequence). The CDR3 DNA is TGTGCCAGCAGCCAAGATCTGGGGTTAGGGGCCTCTGGAAACACCATATATTTT. It yields the protein CASSQDLGLGASGNTIYF.

J is TRBJ2-7 and V is TRBV6-5, with 8 bases fitting TRBD1. Germline CDR1 MNHEY, CDR2 SVGAGI. The V and J ends lost 0 bases and 5 bases, in that order; junction bases with no gene match: 6. The CDR3 loop spans 15 amino acids. The CDR3 protein is CASSYSTGVVDEQYF. The DNA for the CDR3 is TGTGCCAGCAGTTACTCGACAGGGGTGGTCGACGAGCAGTACTTC.

The rearrangement links TRBV23-1 to TRBJ1-4, with D unclear. Being an ORF, TRBV23-1 has a function that is uncertain. The CDR3 spans 16 residues. The ends were cut back, 0 bases at V and 4 bases at J, with 12 bases in the middle. CDR3 DNA sequence: TGCGCCAGCAGTCAATCGATGAGGGCTTGTAATGAAAAACTGTTTTTT. This sequence encodes CASSQSMRACNEKLFF.

For the CDR3, the DNA is TGTGCCAGCTCACCACTAAGACAGGACCTCCAGGGCGGCTACACCTTC. Translating it yields CASSPLRQDLQGGYTF. The chain couples TRBV18 to TRBJ1-2, with D possibly being TRBD1 (6 bases). Per germline, CDR1 KGHSH and CDR2 LQKENI. The V end lost 1 base, the J end lost 8 bases, and 20 bases lay between the germline ends. The CDR3 spans 16 residues.

The rearrangement joins TRBV9 to TRBJ2-2, with TRBD2 as a possible D gene (5 bases). Looked up from germline, CDR1 is SGDLS and CDR2 is YYNGEE. CDR3 size: 17 residues. The V and J ends lost 0 bases and 4 bases respectively, with 16 bases between them. CDR3 nucleotide sequence: TGTGCCAGCAGCGTAGCAGGCGGGCTTACTGGCACCGGGGAGCTGTTTTTT. Protein product: CASSVAGGLTGTGELFF.

CDR3 sequence (DNA): TGTGCCACCAGTGATTCTTATGACGGGTTCGGCTACACCTTC. It codes for CATSDSYDGFGYTF. V and J are TRBV24-1 and TRBJ1-2, with unresolved D. Germline CDR1 and CDR2: KGHDR and SFDVKD. V lost 2 bases, J lost 8 bases, and 14 bases lay in between. The CDR3 sequence is 14 residues long.

The V call is TRBV1, the J call TRBJ2-7; the DNA was not used to check the table's D call, TRBD1. TRBV1 represents a pseudogene. This CDR3 has 14 residues. The CDR3 here is CTSSQDTGYYEQYF. In DNA form, the CDR3 reads TGCACCAGCAGCCAAGACACAGGTTATTACGAGCAGTACTTC.

This chain connects TRBV11-2 to TRBJ1-2, with D possibly being TRBD1 (5 bases). Per germline, CDR1 SGHAT and CDR2 FQNNGV. The CDR3 contains 15 residues. Trimming took 0 bases from V and 5 from J, leaving 13 bases between them. This chain's CDR3 is CASSLDSGQGYGYTF. In nucleotides, the CDR3 is TGTGCCAGCAGCTTAGACTCCGGACAAGGATATGGCTACACCTTC.

The rearrangement links TRBV25-1 to TRBJ2-3; a weak D match, TRBD2 (5 bases). Trimming cost V 3 bases and J 0 bases, with 16 bases left between them. This CDR3 region has 17 residues. The V gene's germline CDR1 is MGHDK and CDR2 SYGVNS. CDR3 protein: CASSDLGSPRSTDTQYF. The CDR3 region has the DNA TGTGCCAGCAGTGACCTAGGGAGCCCCCGTAGCACAGATACGCAGTATTTT.

The genes are TRBV7-2 and TRBJ1-6; D call uncertain. V was trimmed by 5 bases and J by 5 bases, leaving 16 bases between them. The germline CDR1 and CDR2 sequences are SGHTA and FQGNSA. CDR3 size: 16 residues. The CDR3 DNA sequence: TGTGCCAGCAGCCCCCATCTACCTCGGGATAATTCACCCCTCCACTTT. The encoded protein is CASSPHLPRDNSPLHF.

The gene calls are TRBV7-2 and TRBJ1-1; D unresolved. CDR1 is SGHTA, CDR2 FQGNSA, per germline. V dropped 1 base and J dropped 0 bases, with 9 bases sitting between them. The CDR3 consists of 15 residues. The CDR3: CASSLGGFLNTEAFF. DNA of the CDR3: TGTGCCAGCAGCTTAGGTGGCTTCCTGAACACTGAAGCTTTCTTT.

This rearrangement joins TRBV7-2 to TRBJ2-7; 8 nucleotides agree with TRBD2. This CDR3 has 16 residues. Germline CDR1 reads SGHTA; CDR2 reads FQGNSA. Germline trimming cut 8 bases from V and 0 bases from J; bases unmatched to any gene: 12. The CDR3 is CASHRGGDKSSYEQYF. DNA for the CDR3: TGTGCCAGCCACCGGGGGGGGGACAAGTCCTCCTACGAGCAGTACTTC.

The chain couples TRBV27 to TRBJ1-1; D uncertain. The CDR3 has 16 residues. Trimming pared 5 bases from V and 3 bases from J, leaving 19 bases between. The germline V gene encodes CDR1 MNHEY and CDR2 SMNVEV (reference sequence). In nucleotides, the CDR3 is TGTGCCAGCAGTCCCCCCCCAAGAGGGCGAGACACTGAAGCTTTCTTT. It translates to CASSPPPRGRDTEAFF.

The V gene is TRBV5-8, the J gene TRBJ2-7, with a possible D match to TRBD1 (6 bases). CDR1 and CDR2 from the germline V gene are SGHTS and YDEGEE. V was clipped by 4 bases and J by 0 bases, with 8 bases between them. This CDR3 has 13 residues. CDR3 nucleotide sequence: TGTGCCAGCAGCCAGGACAGCTCCTACGAGCAGTACTTC. As protein: CASSQDSSYEQYF.

The rearrangement joins TRBV5-4 to TRBJ2-3, with 8 positions matching TRBD2. Germline loops: CDR1 SGHNT, CDR2 YYREEE (reference sequence). V shed 7 bases, J shed 1 base, and the junction held 14 bases outside the gene matches. The CDR3 is 17 amino acids. CDR3 loop: CASLRSEAGGGTDTQYF. In DNA, the CDR3 is TGTGCCAGCCTACGGTCTGAGGCGGGGGGCGGCACAGATACGCAGTATTTT.